This entry features one TCR beta chain sequence. What it binds is not known. Before the COVID-19 pandemic, during about 2011-2019, CD4+ T cells were taken from unexposed donors. After roughly ten days of culture, CD4+ T cells were isolated. The sample comes from a study of CD4 T cells in relation to SARS-CoV-2 and coronaviruses. Overall study context: Controls used an HIV-1 Nef peptide pool or no peptide. The HLA restriction of the shared crossreactive spike epitopes was mapped.

Using immunoSEQ multiplex PCR, the repertoire was profiled, and TCRdb retains in-frame clones only, with some absent. The sample has approximately 25,000 clones; roughly 82% are singletons. Germline V gene sequence: CDR1 MNHEY, CDR2 SMNVEV (reference sequence). The CDR3 runs 14 residues. With 6 bases removed from V and 8 bases from J, the gap between germline ends came to 19 bases. This chain connects TRBV27 to TRBJ1-2, with a tentative D call TRBD1 (5 bases). This clonotype originated in a human donor in good health. Sequencing was carried out using CD4+ T cells from PBMCs, cultured in vitro. The DNA for the CDR3 is TGTGCCAGCAGGCCGACAGTGACATCGAAGGGCTACACCTTC. Translated, it gives CASRPTVTSKGYTF.